The present entry profiles one TCR beta chain with its context. Its antigen is still unknown. The assay was immunoSEQ multiplex PCR, and TCRdb's table has in-frame clones only and misses some. The sample holds about 120,000 clones, 80% to 95% seen once. CDR1 is LGHDT and CDR2 is YNNKEL in the germline V gene (reference sequence). After removal of 6 bases from V and 8 bases from J, the junction contained 9 bases not matched to a gene. The CDR3 sequence is 14 residues long. This entry comes from a study of T cell responses to AZD1222 COVID-19 vaccine. Study overall: Second-dose timings of about 4 or about 12 weeks were pooled. The study's findings and limits: Repertoire collection took place solely once the T cell response had peaked. Once two AZD1222 doses were given, Spike-specific TCR breadth and depth went up. Clonal diversity was possibly underestimated; the donors were predominantly white British and more often female.

The chain has TRBV3-1 (or the pseudogene TRBV3-2) and TRBJ1-4, with 7 bases fitting TRBD1. This specimen was peripheral blood, taken on day 0 of AZD1222 vaccination. The TCR was taken from an adult in good health. As DNA, the CDR3 is TGTGCCAGCAGTCAGATGACAGGGTACGAAAAACTGTTTTTT. It encodes CASSQMTGYEKLFF.